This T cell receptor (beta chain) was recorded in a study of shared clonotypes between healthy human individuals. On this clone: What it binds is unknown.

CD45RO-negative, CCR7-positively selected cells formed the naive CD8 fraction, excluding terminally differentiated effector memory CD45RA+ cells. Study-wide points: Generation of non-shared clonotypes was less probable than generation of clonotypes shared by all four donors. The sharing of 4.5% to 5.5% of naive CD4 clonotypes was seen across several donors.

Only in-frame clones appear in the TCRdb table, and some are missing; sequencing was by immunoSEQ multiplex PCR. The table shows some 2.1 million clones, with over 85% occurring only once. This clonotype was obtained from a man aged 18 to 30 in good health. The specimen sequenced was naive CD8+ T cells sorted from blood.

CDR3 nucleotides: TGCGCCAGCAGTGAAGGCCCAGGGTTAACAGATACGCAGTATTTT. This translates into CASSEGPGLTDTQYF. The chain combines TRBV10-2 with TRBJ2-3; a possible D gene is TRBD1 (5 bases). V lost 3 bases to trimming and J lost 3 bases, with 13 bases between them. Germline V lookup: CDR1 WSHSY, CDR2 SAAADI. The CDR3 spans 15 residues.